Each of the 4 T cell receptor beta chains below was sequenced from the same sample in a study of cytomegalovirus exposure and HLA in healthy donors. PCR used 60 Vbeta primers and 13 Jbeta primers. Repertoires were generated with immunoSEQ multiplex PCR, while TCRdb's copy carries only in-frame clones and drops some. The sample gives 150,000 to 200,000 clones, roughly 87% of which show up once; roughly 4.5% is in the top ten. Input material: PBMCs. The receptors derive from a man in his forties or fifties in good health and CMV-seropositive.

As concerns this clone: One junction end disagrees with the germline gene, perhaps due to a read error. The chain links TRBV2 to TRBJ1-2, with D possibly being TRBD1 (6 bases). CDR1 is SNHLY, CDR2 FYNNEI, per germline. The CDR3 consists of 14 residues. CDR3 loop: CAGSGGSLTYGYTF. The CDR3 nucleotides are TGTGCCGGCAGTGGGGGCTCCCTTACCTATGGCTACACCTTC.

V gene TRBV7-7 combines with J gene TRBJ2-7; maybe TRBD1 (5 bases). V was cut by 5 bases and J by 0 bases, with 17 bases left in between. Germline loops: CDR1 SSHAT, CDR2 FNYEAQ (reference sequence). The CDR3 covers 16 residues. The CDR3 DNA reads TGTGCCAGCAGCGACGACTCAGGGTGGTGCTCCTACGAGCAGTACTTC. As protein: CASSDDSGWCSYEQYF.

The CDR3 sequence is CASSIQKRGGKYEQYF. The CDR3 bases are TGTGCCAGTAGTATCCAGAAGCGGGGCGGAAAATACGAGCAGTACTTC. The chain couples TRBV19 to TRBJ2-7; 7 bases align to TRBD2. The length of the CDR3 is 16 residues. J was trimmed by 4 bases and V by 3 bases; bases with no gene match: 12. CDR1 LNHDA and CDR2 SQIVND come from the germline V gene (reference sequence).

V gene TRBV27 combines with J gene TRBJ1-1, with D maybe TRBD1 (5 bases). V was shortened by 1 base and J by 5 bases, with 11 bases between the two germline ends. The CDR3 is 14 amino acids. Germline CDR1 is MNHEY and CDR2 is SMNVEV (reference sequence). As DNA, the CDR3 is TGTGCCAGCAGTTTATTGCGGGGGATGACTGAAGCTTTCTTT. This sequence encodes CASSLLRGMTEAFF.